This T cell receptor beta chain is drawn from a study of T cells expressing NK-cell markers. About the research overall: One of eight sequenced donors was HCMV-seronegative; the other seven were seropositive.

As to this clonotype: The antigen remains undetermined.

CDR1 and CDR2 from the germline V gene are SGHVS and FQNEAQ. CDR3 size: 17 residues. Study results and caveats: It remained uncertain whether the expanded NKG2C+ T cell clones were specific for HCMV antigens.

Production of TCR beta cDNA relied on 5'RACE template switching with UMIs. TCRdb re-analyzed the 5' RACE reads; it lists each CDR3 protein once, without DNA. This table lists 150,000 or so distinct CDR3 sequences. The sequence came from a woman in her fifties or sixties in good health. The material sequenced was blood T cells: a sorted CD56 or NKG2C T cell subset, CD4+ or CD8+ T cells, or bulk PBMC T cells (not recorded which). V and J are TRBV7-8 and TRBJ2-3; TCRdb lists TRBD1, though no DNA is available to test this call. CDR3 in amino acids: CASSLAWAGEFTDTQYF. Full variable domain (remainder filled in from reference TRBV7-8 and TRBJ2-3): GAGVSQSPRYKVAKRGQDVALRCDPISGHVSLFWYQQALGQGPEFLTYFQNEAQLDKSGLPSDRFFAERPEGSVSTLKIQRTQQEDSAVYLCASSLAWAGEFTDTQYFGPGTRLTVL.